The 13 T cell receptor beta chains in this list originate from one sample, sequenced in a study of vaccination and CD4 T cells after COVID-19. Time point here: late sampling 161 to 241 days after vaccination in a few convalescent patients. As for treatment: approximately nine-day PBMC culture with coronavirus spike peptide pools or control peptides (ViraFEST assay). Antigens of these TCRs are unknown. An Oncomine TCR Beta short-read assay was used to sequence the DNA from cultured CD4+ T cells. MiXCR was run by TCRdb on the PCR reads, yielding one entry per CDR3 protein. Here the sample spans about 26,000 distinct CDR3 sequences, around two fifths being singletons. The sample was CD4+ T cells from blood, cultured in vitro, taken about 7 months after SARS-CoV-2 vaccination. Receptors originate from a human donor who had recovered from COVID-19.

The chain employs TRBV7-2 and TRBJ2-1, with TRBD2 matching 10 bases. This CDR3 contains 14 residues. CDR1 SGHTA and CDR2 FQGNSA come from the germline V gene. V lost 2 bases, J lost 6 bases, and 1 base stayed unmatched. The CDR3 loop is CASSLSGGGNEQFF. CDR3 nucleotides: TGTGCCAGCAGCTTAAGCGGGGGGGGCAATGAGCAGTTCTTC.

The rearrangement uses TRBV6-4 and TRBJ2-3; TRBD1 might be the D (6 bases). This CDR3 has 13 residues. The V end lost 3 bases, the J end lost 4 bases, and 8 bases lay between the germline ends. Germline V gene lookup returns CDR1 MRHNA and CDR2 SNTAGT. CDR3 bases: TGTGCCAGCAGTGATTCAGGGGCAGATACGCAGTATTTT. Translating gives CASSDSGADTQYF.

The chain recombines TRBV5-8 with TRBJ1-2; TRBD1 matches 7 bases. The length of the CDR3 is 13 residues. The junction had 7 bases not matched to a gene; V was cut back by 3 bases and J by 8 bases. Germline CDR1 and CDR2: SGHTS and YDEGEE. In nucleotides, the CDR3 is TGTGCCAGCAGCTCGACAGGGTTTAGCGGCTACACCTTC. Amino acids: CASSSTGFSGYTF.

The sample holds a few counts of this clonotype. The chain employs TRBV20-1 and TRBJ2-2; TRBD2 agrees at 13 bases. The germline gives CDR1 DFQATT, CDR2 SNEGSKA (reference sequence). V lost 2 bases and J lost 7; bases outside the gene matches: 13. The CDR3 sequence is 18 residues long. CDR3 DNA sequence: TGCAGTGCTAGACCCCCCTCCGGACTAGCGGGAGCTGGCGGGGAGCTGTTTTTT. Protein sequence: CSARPPSGLAGAGGELFF.

This clonotype has more than one count but fewer than ten. The J gene is TRBJ1-5, the V gene TRBV28, with D uncertain. Trimming pared 6 bases from V and 7 bases from J, leaving 10 bases between. Germline V gene lookup returns CDR1 MDHEN and CDR2 SYDVKM. The CDR3 spans 12 residues. CDR3 sequence: CASSSYGQPQHF. The CDR3 DNA follows: TGTGCCAGCAGCTCTTACGGACAGCCCCAGCATTTT.

Judged by abundance, this clonotype is medium-sized. The CDR3 coding sequence is TGTGCCAGCACCACGCGGGAAGGCATTCAGTACTTC. Its translation: CASTTREGIQYF. The chain has TRBV7-9 and TRBJ2-4; a possible D gene is TRBD2 (6 bases). The V end was cut by 7 bases, the J end by 9 bases, with 13 bases between. The CDR3 sequence is 12 residues long. Germline V gives CDR1 SEHNR, CDR2 FQNEAQ (reference sequence). Complete variable domain (other parts from reference TRBV7-9 and TRBJ2-4): DTGVSQNPRHKITKRGQNVTFRCDPISEHNRLYWYRQTLGQGPEFLTYFQNEAQLEKSRLLSDRFSAERPKGSFSTLEIQRTEQGDSAMYLCASTTREGIQYFGAGTRLSVL.

The CDR3 coding sequence is TGTGCCAGCAGCCCGCCCTACAATGAGCAGTTCTTC. Translating gives CASSPPYNEQFF. The rearrangement links TRBV28 to TRBJ2-1; D gene uncertain. Trimming took 6 bases from V and 2 from J, leaving 5 bases between them. Germline assignment: CDR1 MDHEN and CDR2 SYDVKM. This CDR3 is 12 amino acids long.

The chain carries TRBV6-1 and TRBJ1-1; the match to TRBD1 covers 7 bases. The ends lost 6 bases at V and 1 base at J; junction bases unmatched: 8. Per germline, CDR1 MNHNS and CDR2 SASEGT. This CDR3 comprises 15 residues. Here the CDR3 DNA reads TGTGCCAGCAGCGACCGGGACAGTCAGAACACTGAAGCTTTCTTT. Translated: CASSDRDSQNTEAFF.

This clonotype was seen just once. V and J are TRBV28 and TRBJ1-2; TRBD1 aligns across 9 bases. This CDR3 is built from 16 residues. With V trimmed by 6 bases and J by 4 bases, 12 bases remained unmatched. Germline V gene lookup returns CDR1 MDHEN and CDR2 SYDVKM. DNA for the CDR3: TGTGCCAGCAGCACGCACCCGGGACAGGGTGGCTATGGCTACACCTTC. Its protein product is CASSTHPGQGGYGYTF.

This clonotype has just a few counts. This chain uses TRBV11-2 with TRBJ1-2; D remains unclear. Germline values: CDR1 SGHAT, CDR2 FQNNGV. V was shortened by 5 bases and J by 4 bases, with 8 bases between the two germline ends. The CDR3 extends over 12 amino acids. The CDR3 region is CASSTDTYGYTF. The DNA of the CDR3 is TGTGCCAGCAGCACGGATACCTATGGCTACACCTTC.

Comment on this clonotype: With a much larger clone just one base away, this may be a read error. The chain is built from TRBV15 and TRBJ2-7, with TRBD2 matching over 7 bases. Germline assignment: CDR1 LNHNV and CDR2 YYDKDF (reference sequence). The length of the CDR3 is 16 residues. CDR3 sequence: CAISRDHGTTSYEQYF. Written as DNA, the CDR3 is TGTGCCATCAGCAGAGATCATGGGACTACGTCCTACGAGCAGTACTTC.

The chain combines TRBV19 with TRBJ1-1; D is uncertain. Per the germline V gene, CDR1 is LNHDA and CDR2 is SQIVND (reference sequence). The CDR3 is 14 residues long. The V end was cut by 9 bases, the J end by 0 bases, with 14 bases between. This CDR3 reads CARWVGSMNTEAFF. CDR3 DNA sequence: TGTGCCAGATGGGTTGGAAGCATGAACACTGAAGCTTTCTTT.

This clonotype was seen a few times. CDR3 amino acids: CASSYTSGANTEAFF. The CDR3 DNA is TGTGCCAGCAGTTACACTTCGGGGGCGAATACTGAAGCTTTCTTT. This chain uses TRBV6-5 with TRBJ1-1; tentatively, D is TRBD1 (6 bases). V was shortened by 2 bases and J by 5 bases, with 15 bases between the two germline ends. The germline CDR1 and CDR2 sequences are MNHEY and SVGAGI. The CDR3 contains 15 residues.